These 4 T cell receptor beta chains were all obtained from the same sample, sequenced in a study of patients and donors after allogeneic stem cell transplantation. Via MiXCR, TCRdb re-called the RT-PCR reads, giving one row per CDR3 protein. Here the sample spans some 880,000 distinct CDR3 sequences, about a sixth being singletons. The sequencing input was blood, either unsorted or a sorted T cell fraction (not recorded which). These receptors originate from a human donor who was either an allogeneic HSCT recipient or a stem cell or donor lymphocyte infusion donor (not recorded which). It is not recorded whose cells these are; they may come from a transplant donor.

This clonotype was seen a handful of times. The rearrangement uses TRBV5-1 and TRBJ1-2; TRBD1 matches 11 bases. The CDR3 runs to 16 residues. Germline V gene sequence: CDR1 SGHRS, CDR2 YFSETQ. The V and J ends lost 4 bases and 4 bases, in that order; junction bases with no gene match: 9. CDR3 sequence (DNA): TGCGCCAGCAGCCCTGGACAGGGGGCGCGGAGCTATGGCTACACCTTC. Its translation: CASSPGQGARSYGYTF.

A few counts support this clonotype. The chain uses TRBV6-2 or TRBV6-3 and TRBJ1-5, with TRBD1 matching 10 bases. The CDR3 extends over 15 amino acids. Germline loops: CDR1 MNHEY, CDR2 SVGEGT. The trim removed 5 bases at V and 7 bases at J, leaving 8 bases unmatched. CDR3 DNA sequence: TGTGCCAGCAGTATACGACAGGGGGCCCGGCAGCCCCAGCATTTT. It is translated as CASSIRQGARQPQHF.

This clonotype was detected a few times. This chain joins TRBV7-9 and TRBJ1-3; D is unresolved. Germline assignment: CDR1 SEHNR and CDR2 FQNEAQ (reference sequence). Trimming cost V 5 bases and J 3 bases, with 11 bases left between them. The CDR3 runs 14 residues. This chain's CDR3 is CASSPVKGGNTIYF. DNA of the CDR3: TGTGCCAGCAGCCCCGTGAAGGGTGGAAACACCATATATTTT.

The chain employs TRBV9 and TRBJ1-1; D gene unclear. The germline V and J ends were trimmed by 2 bases and 1 base, with 9 bases remaining between them. Per the germline V gene, CDR1 is SGDLS and CDR2 is YYNGEE. The length of the CDR3 is 14 residues. Here the CDR3 reads CASSVEGRNTEAFF. The CDR3 nucleotides read TGTGCCAGCAGCGTCGAGGGTAGGAACACTGAAGCTTTCTTT.